This T cell receptor (beta chain) derives from a study of CXCR3-negative and CXCR3-positive naive CD8 T cells. From germline, CDR1 is LNHNV and CDR2 YYDKDF (reference sequence). The length of the CDR3 is 14 residues. Whole-study results and caveats: Sequencing showed both naive subsets with comparably high diversity, and memory CD8+ cells much lower. Higher TRB CDR3 hydrophobicity marked CXCR3-positive naive cells relative to CXCR3-negative naive cells. TCR interaction strength was inferred from TRB CDR3 physicochemistry, as CD5 matched across naive subsets. Memory cells showed distinct TRBV-TRBJ patterns, while the two naive subsets matched.

Preparation of TRB cDNA libraries relied on 5' RACE carrying UMI labels. Following a re-call of the 5' RACE reads, TCRdb has one entry per CDR3 protein and lacks DNA. The repertoire table contains over 95,000 distinct CDR3 sequences. Naive CD8+ T cells showed CD45RO-CCR7+CD27+CD95-. As for this clonotype: Its target is unknown.

This receptor was identified in a human donor in good health. Some clones in this sample may be carry-over from other donors' samples. Sequenced sample: naive CXCR3+ CD8+ T cells from blood. Subset defined: CD45RO-CCR7+CD27+CD95- naive CD8+ T cells expressing CXCR3 (TNR3+). This chain links TRBV15 with TRBJ2-1; with no DNA, the TCRdb D assignment of TRBD1 cannot be verified. The CDR3 region is CATSTGTGNYEQFF.